The 15 T cell receptor beta chains presented below share a single source sample, sequenced in a study of shared clonotypes between healthy human individuals (dated by TCRdb to 2020 to 2021). The library was generated by the immunoSEQ multiplex PCR assay. This is the immuneACCESS table as TCRdb keeps it, with only in-frame sequences that have V and J called. A part of the clones is gone; compared with another copy, unresolved V genes explain less than half, and the rest is unexplained. This sample gives over a million clones in total; approximately 96% of them show up just once. The top ten hold over 1% of the sample. The sample taken for sequencing was naive CD4+ T cells sorted from blood. Explained via the paper, the cell subset or site label denotes: CD45RA+ positively selected. Receptor source: a man aged 30 to 39 in good health.

This chain joins TRBV7-8 and TRBJ2-1, with TRBD2 matching over 13 bases. Trimming took 2 bases from V and 7 from J; bases not matched to a gene: 5. Germline V gene data show CDR1 as SGHVS and CDR2 as FQNEAQ. This CDR3 contains 16 residues. CDR3 sequence reads: CASSLFGTSGMNEQFF. Here the CDR3 DNA reads TGTGCCAGCAGCTTATTTGGGACTAGCGGGATGAATGAGCAGTTCTTC.

With respect to this clone: The same CDR3 arises from other DNA sequences in this sample as well. CDR3 sequence: CASSLGAYEQYF. The CDR3 DNA reads as TGTGCCAGCAGCTTAGGCGCCTACGAGCAGTACTTC. The rearrangement joins TRBV5-5 to TRBJ2-7; D uncertain. The CDR3 is 12 residues long. V was clipped by 2 bases and J by 2 bases, with 5 bases between them. Germline lookup yields CDR1 SGHKS and CDR2 YYEKEE (reference sequence).

Notes on this clone: Other DNA variants within this sample encode the same CDR3. The chain is built from TRBV7-9 and TRBJ2-2, with unresolved D. The length of the CDR3 is 13 residues. V was trimmed by 2 bases and J by 1 base, leaving 2 bases between them. Germline values: CDR1 SEHNR, CDR2 FQNEAQ (reference sequence). CDR3 in amino acids: CASSLKNTGELFF. In DNA, the CDR3 is TGTGCCAGCAGCTTAAAGAACACCGGGGAGCTGTTTTTT. The variable domain in full, completed from reference TRBV7-9 and TRBJ2-2, reads DTGVSQNPRHKITKRGQNVTFRCDPISEHNRLYWYRQTLGQGPEFLTYFQNEAQLEKSRLLSDRFSAERPKGSFSTLEIQRTEQGDSAMYLCASSLKNTGELFFGEGSRLTVL.

The chain combines TRBV9 with TRBJ2-3; the match to TRBD2 covers 10 bases. With V trimmed by 4 bases and J by 1 base, 6 bases remained unmatched. CDR1 and CDR2 (germline): SGDLS, YYNGEE. CDR3 length: 16 residues. Here the CDR3 DNA reads TGTGCCAGCAGCTTAGCGGGAGGTTTCGGCACAGATACGCAGTATTTT. It translates to CASSLAGGFGTDTQYF.

The V and J genes are TRBV5-1 and TRBJ1-2; 9 nucleotides align to TRBD1. The CDR3 is made up of 14 amino acids. Germline V gene lookup returns CDR1 SGHRS and CDR2 YFSETQ. J lost 6 bases, V lost 4 bases, and 7 bases had no gene match. CDR3 DNA: TGCGCCAGCAGCCGACAGGACAGGGGAGATGGCTACACCTTC. It yields the protein CASSRQDRGDGYTF.

J is TRBJ2-5 and V is TRBV14, with a tentative D call TRBD2 (6 bases). Germline CDR1 reads SGHDN; CDR2 reads FVKESK. V lost 6 bases and J 5 bases, leaving 19 bases between the germline ends. The CDR3 is 15 amino acids. The CDR3 DNA reads TGTGCCAGCAGTAAAGCGGGCACCCGGAGGGAGACCCAGTACTTC. Residues: CASSKAGTRRETQYF.

The chain joins TRBV6-5 to TRBJ2-7, with 9 bases lining up with TRBD1. Germline assignment: CDR1 MNHEY and CDR2 SVGAGI. V was pared by 4 bases and J by 1 base, with 5 bases of the junction left unmatched. This CDR3 is built from 15 residues. The CDR3 region is CASSLGGTGSYEQYF. As DNA, the CDR3 is TGTGCCAGCAGTTTGGGAGGGACAGGGTCCTACGAGCAGTACTTC.

The V call is TRBV5-4, the J call TRBJ2-2, with 8 bases that match TRBD2. The CDR3 has 16 residues. Germline values: CDR1 SGHNT, CDR2 YYREEE (reference sequence). V was pared by 4 bases and J by 5 bases, with 10 bases of the junction left unmatched. In DNA, the CDR3 is TGTGCCAGCAGCGTACCGGGGGGGCTGGGTACCGGGGAGCTGTTTTTT. Translation: CASSVPGGLGTGELFF.

The V call is TRBV7-3, the J call TRBJ2-2; weak D call: TRBD2 (5 bases). Germline CDR1 reads SGHTA; CDR2 reads FQGTGA. V was shortened by 3 bases and J by 0 bases, with 11 bases between the two germline ends. This CDR3 has 16 residues. In DNA, the CDR3 is TGTGCCAGCAGCTTTGGCGGAGGCGCGAACACCGGGGAGCTGTTTTTT. This encodes CASSFGGGANTGELFF.

This clone came up once. This chain links TRBV10-3 with TRBJ1-1; D is possibly TRBD1 (5 bases). The CDR3 runs 14 residues. CDR1 and CDR2 from the germline V gene are ENHRY and SYGVKD. V gave up 1 base and J gave up 4 bases, with 10 bases separating them. The CDR3 sequence: CAISEYGGGTEAFF. The CDR3 DNA sequence: TGTGCCATCAGTGAGTATGGGGGGGGCACTGAAGCTTTCTTT.

This clone was observed a handful of times. CDR3 region: CASKGDRVSEAFF. CDR3 DNA sequence: TGTGCCAGCAAGGGGGACAGGGTCTCTGAAGCTTTCTTT. The genes are TRBV7-9 and TRBJ1-1, with 9 positions matching TRBD1. CDR1 SEHNR and CDR2 FQNEAQ come from the germline V gene (reference sequence). The CDR3 spans 13 residues. With V trimmed by 7 bases and J by 6 bases, 6 bases remained unmatched.

V and J are TRBV7-9 and TRBJ1-4; D is unresolved. The ends were cut back, 4 bases at V and 8 bases at J, with 8 bases in the middle. The germline CDR1 and CDR2 sequences are SEHNR and FQNEAQ (reference sequence). CDR3 length equals 12 residues. This chain's CDR3 is CASSSVGEKLFF. CDR3 DNA sequence: TGTGCCAGCAGCTCGGTTGGAGAAAAACTGTTTTTT.

The CDR3 nucleotides are TGTGCCAGCAGCCTCAGGACTAGCGGCGATGAGCAGTTCTTC. Its translation: CASSLRTSGDEQFF. This chain uses TRBV9 with TRBJ2-1; TRBD2 matches 10 bases. The CDR3 is 14 amino acids. V was pared by 4 bases and J by 8 bases, with 6 bases of the junction left unmatched. Germline CDR1 SGDLS, CDR2 YYNGEE.

The genes are TRBV7-2 and TRBJ2-1; 9 bases are shared with TRBD1. V trimming: 6 bases; J trimming: 5 bases; junction bases outside the gene matches: 5. There are 14 residues in the CDR3. Per the germline V gene, CDR1 is SGHTA and CDR2 is FQGNSA. DNA of the CDR3: TGTGCCAGCAGGATGACAGGGGGGAACAATGAGCAGTTCTTC. Translating it yields CASRMTGGNNEQFF. Variable domain in full (rest from reference TRBV7-2 and TRBJ2-1): GAGVSQSPSNKVTEKGKDVELRCDPISGHTALYWYRQSLGQGLEFLIYFQGNSAPDKSGLPSDRFSAERTGGSVSTLTIQRTQQEDSAVYLCASRMTGGNNEQFFGPGTRLTVL.

Turning to this clone: Other DNA sequences in this specimen translate into the identical CDR3. The genes are TRBV9 and TRBJ2-5, with D unclear. Germline V gene lookup returns CDR1 SGDLS and CDR2 YYNGEE. V lost 0 bases and J lost 5, with 8 bases in between. The CDR3 loop spans 13 amino acids. In DNA, the CDR3 is TGTGCCAGCAGCGTAGCCTCCCGGGAGACCCAGTACTTC. Its translation is CASSVASRETQYF.